The 27 T cell receptor beta chains below were found in one sample sequenced in a study of identical twins. A single record per CDR3 protein comes from TCRdb applying MiXCR to the 5' RACE reads. The table lists 200,000 to 250,000 distinct CDR3 sequences, roughly 7% of them singletons. This same sample was also part of a study on yellow fever vaccine responses in identical twins.

Material: memory (CD45RO+) T cells sorted from blood. The receptors shown here come from a woman younger than 35 in good health.

Ten or more counts support this clonotype. The chain carries TRBV5-1 and TRBJ1-2, with a weak D call TRBD1 (5 bases). Trimming removed 2 bases at V and 0 bases at J, with 14 bases between. Germline V gene lookup returns CDR1 SGHRS and CDR2 YFSETQ. The length of the CDR3 is 16 residues. The CDR3, as DNA: TGCGCCAGCAGCTTCGATTCCGGGACGGCTAACTATGGCTACACCTTC. It specifies CASSFDSGTANYGYTF.

This clonotype was picked up many times. J is TRBJ1-1 and V is TRBV24-1; 7 bases align to TRBD1. This CDR3 region has 13 residues. V was clipped by 6 bases and J by 6 bases; unmatched bases: 6. The V gene's germline CDR1 is KGHDR and CDR2 SFDVKD. CDR3 region: CATSKSTGAEAFF. The CDR3 DNA sequence: TGTGCCACCAGTAAAAGCACAGGGGCTGAAGCTTTCTTT.

This clonotype was found a few times. The chain links TRBV7-2 to TRBJ2-7; the D is unclear. The V gene lost 5 bases and the J gene lost 7 bases, with 12 bases spanning the gap. The CDR3 loop spans 12 amino acids. Germline V gene lookup returns CDR1 SGHTA and CDR2 FQGNSA. The CDR3 reads CASSPSLGEQYF. Written as DNA, the CDR3 is TGTGCCAGCAGCCCCTCGTTGGGGGAGCAGTACTTC. Full variable domain (remainder filled in from reference TRBV7-2 and TRBJ2-7): GAGVSQSPSNKVTEKGKDVELRCDPISGHTALYWYRQSLGQGLEFLIYFQGNSAPDKSGLPSDRFSAERTGGSVSTLTIQRTQQEDSAVYLCASSPSLGEQYFGPGTRLTVT.

This chain uses TRBV15 with TRBJ2-7; no clear D gene. Trimming pared 1 base from V and 3 bases from J, leaving 13 bases between. This CDR3 region has 15 residues. Germline V gene lookup returns CDR1 LNHNV and CDR2 YYDKDF (reference sequence). The CDR3 is CATSRAQAGYYEQYV. The CDR3, as DNA: TGTGCCACCAGCAGAGCTCAAGCAGGCTACTACGAGCAGTACGTC.

The CDR3 loop reads CSARDEPNTEAFF. In nucleotides, the CDR3 is TGCAGTGCTAGAGATGAACCAAACACTGAAGCTTTCTTT. The genes are TRBV20-1 and TRBJ1-1; no firm D call. The germline V gene encodes CDR1 DFQATT and CDR2 SNEGSKA (reference sequence). V dropped 0 bases and J dropped 2 bases, with 7 bases sitting between them. The CDR3 is 13 amino acids.

The V call is TRBV20-1, the J call TRBJ1-4; 7 nucleotides line up with TRBD1. This CDR3 spans 14 amino acids. Germline V gene sequence: CDR1 DFQATT, CDR2 SNEGSKA (reference sequence). The V gene end was trimmed by 3 bases and the J gene end by 3 bases; junction bases not matched to a gene: 4. The CDR3 reads CSASLGQPNEKLFF. The CDR3 DNA follows: TGCAGTGCTAGCCTGGGACAGCCTAATGAAAAACTGTTTTTT.

This clonotype has just a few counts. CDR3 amino acids: CASSPGHQNTEAFF. In nucleotides, the CDR3 is TGCGCCAGCAGCCCAGGACACCAGAACACTGAAGCTTTCTTT. The chain has TRBV4-1 and TRBJ1-1; D possibly corresponds to TRBD1 (5 bases). CDR3 length equals 14 residues. The V end lost 4 bases, the J end lost 1 base, and 10 bases lay between the germline ends. Germline V lookup: CDR1 MGHRA, CDR2 YSYEKL.

The chain uses TRBV12-5 and TRBJ1-1; the D gene is possibly TRBD1 (5 bases). The CDR3 spans 14 residues. Trimming took 1 base from V and 6 from J, leaving 12 bases between them. Germline CDR1 LGHNT, CDR2 FRNRAP. The DNA for the CDR3 is TGTGCTAGTGGTTTGGAGGGGAGGGGTCCTGAAGCTTTCTTT. It specifies CASGLEGRGPEAFF. Full variable domain (rest looked up from reference TRBV12-5 and TRBJ1-1): DARVTQTPRHKVTEMGQEVTMRCQPILGHNTVFWYRQTMMQGLELLAYFRNRAPLDDSGMPKDRFSAEMPDATLATLKIQPSEPRDSAVYFCASGLEGRGPEAFFGQGTRLTVV.

This clonotype was picked up one time. V usage is TRBV6-4 and J usage is TRBJ2-3; D call uncertain. CDR1 is MRHNA, CDR2 SNTAGT, per germline. V lost 2 bases and J 0 bases, leaving 9 bases between the germline ends. The CDR3 spans 15 residues. CDR3 DNA sequence: TGTGCCAGCAGTGACAGGCCGTCTAGCACAGATACGCAGTATTTT. Encoded protein: CASSDRPSSTDTQYF.

V gene TRBV20-1 combines with J gene TRBJ2-4; D not certain. Germline-derived CDR1 and CDR2 are DFQATT and SNEGSKA (reference sequence). Trimming took off 4 bases at V and 0 bases at J, with 13 bases between the two ends. The CDR3 is made up of 15 amino acids. The CDR3 sequence is CSATTGVLAKNIQYF. CDR3 DNA: TGCAGTGCTACAACGGGCGTACTAGCCAAAAACATTCAGTACTTC.

This clonotype was counted at least ten times. The chain recombines TRBV25-1 with TRBJ2-1; D not resolved. Germline loops: CDR1 MGHDK, CDR2 SYGVNS. The CDR3 has 14 amino acids. V lost 4 bases, J lost 7 bases, and 14 bases lay in between. This CDR3 is CASSGSGRLNEQFF. CDR3 nucleotides: TGTGCCAGCAGTGGCTCCGGACGGTTAAATGAGCAGTTCTTC.

This clonotype was recorded at least ten times. The CDR3 DNA reads TGCAGCGTAGGTTTCAATGAGCAGTTCTTC. It translates to CSVGFNEQFF. V usage is TRBV29-1 and J usage is TRBJ2-1; D is ambiguous. The CDR3 runs 10 residues. The V and J ends lost 6 bases and 6 bases respectively, with 6 bases between them. Per the germline V gene, CDR1 is SQVTM and CDR2 is ANQGSEA.

This clonotype has ten or more counts. In nucleotides, the CDR3 is TGTGCCAGCAGCCGACTAGCGGGAGGAGATACGCAGTATTTT. Amino acids: CASSRLAGGDTQYF. The rearrangement links TRBV7-2 to TRBJ2-3, with 13 positions matching TRBD2. The CDR3 totals 14 residues. J was trimmed by 5 bases and V by 5 bases; bases with no gene match: 1. From germline, CDR1 is SGHTA and CDR2 FQGNSA.

This clonotype was observed a single time. The rearrangement links TRBV24-1 to TRBJ2-2; D remains ambiguous. The germline gives CDR1 KGHDR, CDR2 SFDVKD. CDR3 length: 14 residues. Trimming stripped 9 bases from V and 2 bases from J, with 12 bases between. CDR3 in amino acids: CATGWALNTGELFF. CDR3 DNA: TGTGCCACCGGGTGGGCTCTTAACACCGGGGAGCTGTTTTTT.

This clonotype has a count of ten or more. The chain is built from TRBV5-5 and TRBJ1-5; D ambiguous. Trimming shortened V by 0 bases and J by 3 bases, and 7 bases separated the two germline ends. The germline V gene has CDR1 SGHKS and CDR2 YYEKEE (reference sequence). The CDR3 sequence is 14 residues long. CDR3 nucleotide sequence: TGTGCCAGCAGCTTGGAGCGGAACAATCAGCCCCAGCATTTT. Its translation is CASSLERNNQPQHF.

There are a few counts of this clonotype. V usage is TRBV20-1 and J usage is TRBJ2-7; D tentatively fits TRBD1 or TRBD2 (5 bases each). This CDR3 comprises 13 residues. In germline, CDR1 is DFQATT, CDR2 SNEGSKA (reference sequence). The V end lost 3 bases, the J end lost 3 bases, and 12 bases lay between the germline ends. In DNA form, the CDR3 reads TGCAGTGCTAGGGGGACGGCCGACTACGAGCAGTACTTC. Protein: CSARGTADYEQYF.

This clonotype was observed at least ten times. CDR3 nucleotides: TGCGCCAGCAGCTTAGGTGGGGCGGCGAACACTGAAGCTTTCTTT. Translated, it gives CASSLGGAANTEAFF. The chain carries TRBV5-1 and TRBJ1-1; perhaps TRBD1 as D (5 bases). The CDR3 length is 15 residues. Germline CDR1 SGHRS, CDR2 YFSETQ. Trimming pared 2 bases from V and 1 base from J, leaving 12 bases between.

This clonotype was seen more than once but under ten times. J is TRBJ2-7 and V is TRBV7-9, with D possibly being TRBD1 (6 bases). The CDR3 contains 14 residues. With 1 base removed from V and 7 bases from J, the gap between germline ends came to 14 bases. Germline V lookup: CDR1 SEHNR, CDR2 FQNEAQ (reference sequence). The CDR3 sequence is CASSLGQTGEEQYV. CDR3 coding DNA: TGTGCCAGCAGCTTAGGGCAGACAGGCGAGGAGCAGTACGTC.

This clonotype was observed a handful of times. This chain links TRBV5-1 with TRBJ2-7, with no clear D. This CDR3 is 14 amino acids long. Trimming removed 4 bases at V and 0 bases at J, with 11 bases between. Germline CDR1 and CDR2: SGHRS and YFSETQ. The CDR3 loop is CASSIDGTSYEQYF. The CDR3 bases are TGCGCCAGCAGCATTGACGGTACCTCCTACGAGCAGTACTTC. Full variable domain (rest looked up from reference TRBV5-1 and TRBJ2-7): KAGVTQTPRYLIKTRGQQVTLSCSPISGHRSVSWYQQTPGQGLQFLFEYFSETQRNKGNFPGRFSGRQFSNSRSEMNVSTLELGDSALYLCASSIDGTSYEQYFGPGTRLTVT.

This chain connects TRBV20-1 to TRBJ2-1; 12 positions match TRBD2. The germline V gene has CDR1 DFQATT and CDR2 SNEGSKA (reference sequence). The junction had 3 bases not matched to a gene; V was cut back by 1 base and J by 8 bases. This CDR3 is built from 14 residues. CDR3 protein: CSARGTSGKDEQFF. The CDR3 DNA sequence: TGCAGTGCTAGAGGGACTAGCGGGAAGGATGAGCAGTTCTTC.

This clonotype occurred a few times. The gene calls are TRBV28 and TRBJ2-7, with 8 positions matching TRBD1. The V segment lost 4 bases and the J segment 4 bases; nucleotides outside the gene matches: 15. The V gene's germline CDR1 is MDHEN and CDR2 SYDVKM. The CDR3 covers 17 residues. CDR3 DNA: TGTGCCAGCAGTTCGGGGCTCTGGAGGGACAGGAGTTACGAGCAGTACGTC. Its translation: CASSSGLWRDRSYEQYV.

This clonotype came up a few times. The chain couples TRBV6-1 to TRBJ1-1; D is possibly TRBD1 (6 bases). Germline CDR1 MNHNS, CDR2 SASEGT. CDR3 length: 14 residues. The germline V and J ends were trimmed by 5 bases and 4 bases, with 14 bases remaining between them. This CDR3 is CASSPTDRPTEAFF. CDR3 DNA sequence: TGTGCCAGCAGTCCGACCGACAGGCCCACTGAAGCTTTCTTT.

This sequence joins TRBV5-6 and TRBJ2-1; 9 bases map to TRBD2. The V segment lost 0 bases and the J segment 7 bases; nucleotides outside the gene matches: 8. Germline V CDR1 and CDR2: SGHDT, YYEEEE. The CDR3 totals 16 residues. The CDR3 nucleotides read TGTGCCAGCAGCTTGGGCGGCGGGAGGGCCGGGAATGAGCAGTTCTTC. Protein sequence: CASSLGGGRAGNEQFF.

This clonotype has a count of ten or more. The rearrangement uses TRBV10-1 and TRBJ1-1; a possible D gene is TRBD1 (6 bases). This CDR3 has 14 residues. CDR1 is WNHNN, CDR2 SYGVQD, per germline (reference sequence). Trimming left V 6 bases short and J 5 bases short, with 16 bases between. CDR3 sequence reads: CASSAQGMGTEAFF. CDR3 nucleotides: TGCGCCAGCAGCGCCCAGGGGATGGGGACTGAAGCTTTCTTT.

J is TRBJ2-3 and V is TRBV3-1; 8 bases fit TRBD2. The ends lost 1 base at V and 11 bases at J; junction bases unmatched: 14. Germline V gives CDR1 LGHDT, CDR2 YNNKEL (reference sequence). The CDR3 extends over 16 amino acids. CDR3: CASSQGEGLAQSRQYF. The CDR3 nucleotides are TGTGCCAGCAGCCAAGGAGAAGGACTAGCCCAGTCGAGGCAGTATTTT.

V usage is TRBV5-6 and J usage is TRBJ2-3; perhaps TRBD1 as D (5 bases). Germline CDR1 is SGHDT and CDR2 is YYEEEE. CDR3 length: 13 residues. Trimming removed 4 bases at V and 10 bases at J, with 16 bases between. The CDR3 spells CASSSRVARAQYF. In nucleotides, the CDR3 is TGTGCCAGCAGCAGTCGGGTCGCCAGGGCGCAGTATTTT.

This clonotype appeared a few times. The chain is built from TRBV7-9 and TRBJ2-1, with 9 positions matching TRBD1. The ends lost 7 bases at V and 6 bases at J; junction bases unmatched: 4. This CDR3 has 13 residues. The germline gives CDR1 SEHNR, CDR2 FQNEAQ (reference sequence). The chain's CDR3 is CASIRTGANEQFF. In DNA, the CDR3 is TGTGCCAGCATCAGGACAGGGGCCAATGAGCAGTTCTTC.